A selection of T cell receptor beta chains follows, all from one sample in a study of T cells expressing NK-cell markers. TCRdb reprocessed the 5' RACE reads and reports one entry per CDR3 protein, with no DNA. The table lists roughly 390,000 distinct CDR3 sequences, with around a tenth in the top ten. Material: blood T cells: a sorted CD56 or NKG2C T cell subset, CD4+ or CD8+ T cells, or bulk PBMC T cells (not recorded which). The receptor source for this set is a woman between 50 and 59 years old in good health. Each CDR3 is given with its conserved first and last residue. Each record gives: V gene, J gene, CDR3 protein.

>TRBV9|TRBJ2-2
CASSGLATYTGELFF
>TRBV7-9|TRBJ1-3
CASSRTDGSWDTIYF
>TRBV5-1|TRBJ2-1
CASTFGTSGSGGIEQFF
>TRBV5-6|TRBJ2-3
CASNRDRRTDTQYF
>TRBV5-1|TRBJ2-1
CASSSGLGRGNEQFF
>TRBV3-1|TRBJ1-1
CASGGVVGTEAFF
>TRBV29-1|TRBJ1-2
CSVRSGFYGYTF
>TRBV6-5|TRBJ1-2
CATITGTGGGYTF
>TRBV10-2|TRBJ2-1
CASSESNWGNEQFF
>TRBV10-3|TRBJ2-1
CAISDYKLSNEQFF
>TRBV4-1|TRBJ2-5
CASSQEGTWGLETQYF
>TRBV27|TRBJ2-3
CASSFLASTDTQYF
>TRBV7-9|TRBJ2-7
CASSLSSVEWSSYEQYF
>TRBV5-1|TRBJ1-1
CASSDRGTMGTEAFF
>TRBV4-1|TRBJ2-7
CASSQSRDLHEQYF
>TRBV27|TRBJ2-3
CASSLYPGGTDTQYF
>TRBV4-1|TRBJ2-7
CASSPGGHEQYF
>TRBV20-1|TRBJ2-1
CSAHRDREVHEQFF
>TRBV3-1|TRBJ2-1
CASSQDLAGRGNEQFF
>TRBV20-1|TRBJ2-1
CSAPDYPSYNEQFF
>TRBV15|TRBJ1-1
CATSRDYGNTEAFF
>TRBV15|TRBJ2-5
CATSSAGRALTETQYF
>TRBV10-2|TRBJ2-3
CASSGEGSDTQYF
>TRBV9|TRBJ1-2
CASSVGTGASYGYTF
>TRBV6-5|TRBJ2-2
CASSYSRVVGELFF
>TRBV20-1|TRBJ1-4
CSAETTSVEKLFF
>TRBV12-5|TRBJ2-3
CASGLVLAGDTQYF
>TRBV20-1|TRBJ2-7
CSARPAAEHEQYF
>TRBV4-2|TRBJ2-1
CASSQEVAGGPGNEQFF
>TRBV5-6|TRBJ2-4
CASGSRSKNIQYF
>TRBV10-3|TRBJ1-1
CAISESGTQHNEAFF
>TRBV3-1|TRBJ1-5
CASSHSDQGVLGNQPQHF
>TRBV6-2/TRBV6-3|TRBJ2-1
CASSYELVAVNEQFF
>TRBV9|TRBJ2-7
CASSPQGRHEQYF
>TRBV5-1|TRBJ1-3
CASSPGTTLDTIYF
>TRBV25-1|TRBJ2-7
CASSESRYEQYF
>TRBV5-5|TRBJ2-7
CASSFEDLTYEQYF
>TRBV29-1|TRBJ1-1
CSVKTGRRATEAFF
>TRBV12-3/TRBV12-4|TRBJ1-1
CANGYTQTEAFF
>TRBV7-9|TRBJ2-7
CASKLSRNSGPDEQYF
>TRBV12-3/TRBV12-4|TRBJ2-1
CASRLTEAYNEQFF
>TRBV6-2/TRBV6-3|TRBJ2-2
CASKTGGKAGELFF